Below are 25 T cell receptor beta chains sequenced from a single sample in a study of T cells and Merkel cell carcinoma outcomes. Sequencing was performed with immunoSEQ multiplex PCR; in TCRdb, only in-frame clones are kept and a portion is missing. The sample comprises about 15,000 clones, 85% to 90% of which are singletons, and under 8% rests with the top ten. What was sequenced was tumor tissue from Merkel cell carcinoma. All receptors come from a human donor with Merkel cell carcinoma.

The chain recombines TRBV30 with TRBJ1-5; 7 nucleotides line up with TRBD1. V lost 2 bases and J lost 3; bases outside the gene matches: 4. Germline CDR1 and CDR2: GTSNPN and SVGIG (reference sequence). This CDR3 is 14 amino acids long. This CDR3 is CAWSQGGPNQPQHF. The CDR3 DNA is TGTGCCTGGAGTCAGGGGGGGCCCAATCAGCCCCAGCATTTT.

The CDR3 DNA reads as TGTGCCAGCAGCTTAGACCGGGTAGGGAGCACTGAAGCTTTCTTT. As protein: CASSLDRVGSTEAFF. The chain joins TRBV11-2 to TRBJ1-1; no clear D. The CDR3 has 15 residues. V was trimmed by 0 bases and J by 4 bases, leaving 12 bases between them. Germline V gene data show CDR1 as SGHAT and CDR2 as FQNNGV.

The chain's CDR3 is CATSTGDGGSYEQYF. In DNA, the CDR3 is TGTGCCACCAGCACCGGGGACGGGGGCTCCTACGAGCAGTACTTC. This chain uses TRBV15 with TRBJ2-7, with TRBD2 as a possible D gene (6 bases). V was shortened by 4 bases and J by 0 bases, with 13 bases between the two germline ends. The germline CDR1 and CDR2 sequences are LNHNV and YYDKDF (reference sequence). CDR3 length: 15 residues.

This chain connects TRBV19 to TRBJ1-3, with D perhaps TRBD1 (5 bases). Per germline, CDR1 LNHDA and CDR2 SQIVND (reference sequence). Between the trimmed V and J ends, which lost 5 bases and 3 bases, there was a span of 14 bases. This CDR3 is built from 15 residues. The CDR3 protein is CASSPRDWSGNTIYF. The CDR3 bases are TGTGCCAGTAGTCCAAGGGACTGGAGTGGAAACACCATATATTTT.

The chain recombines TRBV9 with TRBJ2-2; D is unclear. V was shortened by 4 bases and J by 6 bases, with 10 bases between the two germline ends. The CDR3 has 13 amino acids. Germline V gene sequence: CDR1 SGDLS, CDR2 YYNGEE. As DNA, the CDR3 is TGTGCCAGCAGCCCTGACTTGTCCGGGGAGCTGTTTTTT. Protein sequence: CASSPDLSGELFF.

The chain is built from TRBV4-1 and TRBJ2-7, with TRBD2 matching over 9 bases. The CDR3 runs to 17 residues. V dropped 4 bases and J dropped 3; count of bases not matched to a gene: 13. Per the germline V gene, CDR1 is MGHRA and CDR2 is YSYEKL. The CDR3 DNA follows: TGCGCCAGCAGCCCACAAGAGAGGTCTAGCGGGGACTACGAGCAGTACTTC. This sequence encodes CASSPQERSSGDYEQYF.

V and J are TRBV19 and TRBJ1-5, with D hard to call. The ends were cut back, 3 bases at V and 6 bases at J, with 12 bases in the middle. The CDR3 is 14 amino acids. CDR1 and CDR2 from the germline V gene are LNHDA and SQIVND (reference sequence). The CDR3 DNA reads TGTGCCAGTAGTATCTCCGGCCAGACTCAGCCCCAGCATTTT. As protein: CASSISGQTQPQHF.

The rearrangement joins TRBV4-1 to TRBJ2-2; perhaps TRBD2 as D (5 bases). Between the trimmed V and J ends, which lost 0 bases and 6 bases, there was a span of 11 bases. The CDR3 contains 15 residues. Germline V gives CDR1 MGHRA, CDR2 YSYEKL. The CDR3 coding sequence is TGCGCCAGCAGCCAAGATCTCATTAGCGCCGGGGAGCTGTTTTTT. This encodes CASSQDLISAGELFF.

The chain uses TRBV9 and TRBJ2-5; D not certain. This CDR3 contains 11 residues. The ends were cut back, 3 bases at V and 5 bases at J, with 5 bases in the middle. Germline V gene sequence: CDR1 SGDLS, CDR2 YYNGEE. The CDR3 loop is CASSAGETQYF. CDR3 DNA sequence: TGTGCCAGCAGCGCCGGCGAGACCCAGTACTTC.

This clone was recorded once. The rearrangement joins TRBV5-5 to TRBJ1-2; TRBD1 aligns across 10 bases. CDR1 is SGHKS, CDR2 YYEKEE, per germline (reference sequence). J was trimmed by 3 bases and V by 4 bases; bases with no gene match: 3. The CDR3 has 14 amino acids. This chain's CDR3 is CASSPGTGDYGYTF. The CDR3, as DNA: TGTGCCAGCAGCCCCGGGACAGGGGACTATGGCTACACCTTC.

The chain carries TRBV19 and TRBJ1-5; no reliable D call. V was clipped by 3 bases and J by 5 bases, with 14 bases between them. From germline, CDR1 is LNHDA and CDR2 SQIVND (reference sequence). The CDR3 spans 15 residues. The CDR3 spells CASSILRAIDQPQHF. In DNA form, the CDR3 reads TGTGCCAGTAGTATTTTACGGGCTATCGATCAGCCCCAGCATTTT. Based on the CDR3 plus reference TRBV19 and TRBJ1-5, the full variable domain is DGGITQSPKYLFRKEGQNVTLSCEQNLNHDAMYWYRQDPGQGLRLIYYSQIVNDFQKGDIAEGYSVSREKKESFPLTVTSAQKNPTAFYLCASSILRAIDQPQHFGDGTRLSIL.

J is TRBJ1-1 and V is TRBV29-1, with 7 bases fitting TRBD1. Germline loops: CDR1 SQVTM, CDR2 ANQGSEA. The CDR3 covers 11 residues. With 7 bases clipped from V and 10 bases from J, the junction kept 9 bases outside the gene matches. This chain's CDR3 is CSARQGTRAFF. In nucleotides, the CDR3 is TGCAGCGCGCGACAGGGCACGCGAGCTTTCTTT.

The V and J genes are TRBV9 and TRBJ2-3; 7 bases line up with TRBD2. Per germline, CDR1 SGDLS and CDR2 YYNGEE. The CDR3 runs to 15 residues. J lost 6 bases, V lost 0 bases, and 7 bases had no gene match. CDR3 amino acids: CASSVGGRAMDTQYF. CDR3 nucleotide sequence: TGTGCCAGCAGCGTAGGTGGGAGGGCCATGGATACGCAGTATTTT.

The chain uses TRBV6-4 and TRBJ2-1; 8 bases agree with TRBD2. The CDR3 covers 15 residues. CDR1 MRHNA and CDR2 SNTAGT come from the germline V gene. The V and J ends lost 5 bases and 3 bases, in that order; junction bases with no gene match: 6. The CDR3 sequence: CASSRSGSSYNEQFF. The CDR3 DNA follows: TGTGCCAGCAGTCGCAGCGGGAGTAGCTACAATGAGCAGTTCTTC.

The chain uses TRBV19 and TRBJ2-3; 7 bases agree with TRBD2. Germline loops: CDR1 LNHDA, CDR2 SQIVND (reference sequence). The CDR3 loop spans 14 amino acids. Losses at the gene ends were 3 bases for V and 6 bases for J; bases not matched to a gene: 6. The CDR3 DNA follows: TGTGCCAGTAGTATCGGGGGGACTGCGGATACGCAGTATTTT. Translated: CASSIGGTADTQYF.

The CDR3 nucleotides are TGTGCCTGGAGTGCAGGGGGGCGGGAGTTAGATACGCAGTATTTT. Amino acid sequence: CAWSAGGRELDTQYF. V is TRBV30 and J is TRBJ2-3; D could derive from TRBD1 or TRBD2 (7 bases each). The V end lost 1 base, the J end lost 5 bases, and 16 bases lay between the germline ends. This CDR3 has 15 amino acids. Germline CDR1 is GTSNPN and CDR2 is SVGIG (reference sequence).

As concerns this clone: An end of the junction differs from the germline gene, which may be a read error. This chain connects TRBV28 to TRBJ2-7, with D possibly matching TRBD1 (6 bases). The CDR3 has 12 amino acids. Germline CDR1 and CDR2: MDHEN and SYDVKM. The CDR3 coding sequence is TGTACCAGCAGACAGGCCTACTACGAGCAGTACTTC. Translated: CTSRQAYYEQYF.

The CDR3, as DNA: TGTGCCACCAGCAGAGGACGGTTCCAAGAGACCCAGTACTTC. The encoded protein is CATSRGRFQETQYF. The V and J genes are TRBV15 and TRBJ2-5; no clear D. Trimming stripped 1 base from V and 1 base from J, with 7 bases between. The V gene's germline CDR1 is LNHNV and CDR2 YYDKDF (reference sequence). The CDR3 is made up of 14 amino acids.

CDR3 in amino acids: CSVTGFPYF. The DNA for the CDR3 is TGCAGCGTTACCGGGTTCCCGTACTTC. The chain uses TRBV29-1 and TRBJ2-5; D unresolved. CDR3 length: 9 amino acids. V was clipped by 5 bases and J by 13 bases, with 11 bases between them. The germline CDR1 and CDR2 sequences are SQVTM and ANQGSEA.

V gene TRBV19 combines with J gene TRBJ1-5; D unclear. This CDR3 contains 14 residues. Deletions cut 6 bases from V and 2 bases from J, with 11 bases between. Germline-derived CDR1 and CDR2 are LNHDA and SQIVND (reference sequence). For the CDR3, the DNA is TGTGCCAGTAGCCTCCAATCGGGCAATCAGCCCCAGCATTTT. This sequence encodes CASSLQSGNQPQHF.

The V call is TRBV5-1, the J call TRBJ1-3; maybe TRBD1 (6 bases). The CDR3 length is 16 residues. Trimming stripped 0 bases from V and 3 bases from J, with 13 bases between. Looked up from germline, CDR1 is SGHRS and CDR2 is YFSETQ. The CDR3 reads CASSLDGGRNGNTIYF. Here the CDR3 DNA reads TGCGCCAGCAGCTTGGACGGGGGGCGGAATGGAAACACCATATATTTT. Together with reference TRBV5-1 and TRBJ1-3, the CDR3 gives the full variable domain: KAGVTQTPRYLIKTRGQQVTLSCSPISGHRSVSWYQQTPGQGLQFLFEYFSETQRNKGNFPGRFSGRQFSNSRSEMNVSTLELGDSALYLCASSLDGGRNGNTIYFGEGSWLTVV.

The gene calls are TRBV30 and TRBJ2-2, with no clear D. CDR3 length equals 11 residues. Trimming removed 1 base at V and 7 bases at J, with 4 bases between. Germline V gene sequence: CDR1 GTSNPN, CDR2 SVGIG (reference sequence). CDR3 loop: CAWSDSGELFF. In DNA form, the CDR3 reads TGTGCCTGGAGTGATAGCGGGGAGCTGTTTTTT.

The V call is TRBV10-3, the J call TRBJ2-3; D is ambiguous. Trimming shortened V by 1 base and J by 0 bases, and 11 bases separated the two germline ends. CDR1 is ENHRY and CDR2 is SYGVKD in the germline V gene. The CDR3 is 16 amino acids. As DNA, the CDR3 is TGTGCCATCAGTGAGTTAGCAGAGACTAGCACAGATACGCAGTATTTT. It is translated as CAISELAETSTDTQYF.

The CDR3: CARSSREPPPNEQFF. CDR3 in DNA: TGTGCCAGAAGTTCCCGGGAGCCTCCGCCGAATGAGCAGTTCTTC. The V and J genes are TRBV5-3 and TRBJ2-1, with D possibly matching TRBD2 (6 bases). TRBV5-3 is an open reading frame whose function is uncertain. The CDR3 extends over 15 amino acids. V was shortened by 5 bases and J by 7 bases, with 19 bases between the two germline ends.

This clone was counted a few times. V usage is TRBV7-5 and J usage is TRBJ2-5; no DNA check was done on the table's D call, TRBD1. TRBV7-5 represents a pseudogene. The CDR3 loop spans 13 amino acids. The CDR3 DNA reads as TGTGCCGAAGGCCCGTGGCAGGCAGAGACCCAGTACTTC. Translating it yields CAEGPWQAETQYF.